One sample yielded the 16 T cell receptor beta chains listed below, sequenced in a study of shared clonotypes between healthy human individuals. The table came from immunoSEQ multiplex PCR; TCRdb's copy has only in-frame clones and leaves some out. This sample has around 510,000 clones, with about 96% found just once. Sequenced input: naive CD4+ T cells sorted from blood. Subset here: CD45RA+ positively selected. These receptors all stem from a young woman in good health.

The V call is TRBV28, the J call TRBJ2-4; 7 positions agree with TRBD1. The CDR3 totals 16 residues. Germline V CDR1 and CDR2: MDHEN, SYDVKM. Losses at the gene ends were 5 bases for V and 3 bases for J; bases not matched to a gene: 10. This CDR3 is CASSRQGSWVKNIQYF. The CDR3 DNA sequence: TGTGCCAGCAGTCGACAGGGCTCATGGGTCAAAAACATTCAGTACTTC.

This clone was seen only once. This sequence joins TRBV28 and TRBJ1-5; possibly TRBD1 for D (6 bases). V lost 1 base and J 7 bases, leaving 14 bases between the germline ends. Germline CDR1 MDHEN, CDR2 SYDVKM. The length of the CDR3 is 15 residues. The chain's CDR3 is CASSLLVGGGQPQHF. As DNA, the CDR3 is TGTGCCAGCAGTTTATTAGTAGGGGGAGGCCAGCCCCAGCATTTT.

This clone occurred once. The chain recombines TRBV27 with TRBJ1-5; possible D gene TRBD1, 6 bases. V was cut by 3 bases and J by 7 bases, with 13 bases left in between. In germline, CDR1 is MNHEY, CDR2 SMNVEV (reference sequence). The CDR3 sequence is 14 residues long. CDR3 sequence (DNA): TGTGCCAGCAGTTTTGCAGGGGTAGAGCAGCCCCAGCATTTT. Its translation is CASSFAGVEQPQHF.

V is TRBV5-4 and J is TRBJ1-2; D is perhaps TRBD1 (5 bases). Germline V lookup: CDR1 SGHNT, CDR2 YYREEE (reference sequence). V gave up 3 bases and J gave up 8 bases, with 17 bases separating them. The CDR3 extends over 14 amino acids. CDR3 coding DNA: TGTGCCAGCAGCTCTGACTGGGGCGAATTGGGCTACACCTTC. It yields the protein CASSSDWGELGYTF.

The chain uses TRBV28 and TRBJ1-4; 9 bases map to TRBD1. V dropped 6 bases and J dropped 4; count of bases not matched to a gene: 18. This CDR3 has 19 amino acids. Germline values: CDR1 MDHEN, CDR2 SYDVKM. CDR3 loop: CASRRPTGGGGKINEKLFF. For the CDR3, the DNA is TGTGCCAGCAGGCGACCCACAGGGGGCGGTGGAAAAATTAATGAAAAACTGTTTTTT.

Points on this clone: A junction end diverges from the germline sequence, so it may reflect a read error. The chain's CDR3 is CASSTQGQVTQYF. The CDR3 DNA reads TGCGCCAGCAGCACACAGGGCCAAGTGACCCAGTACTTC. The rearrangement uses TRBV5-1 and TRBJ2-5, with TRBD1 as a possible D gene (6 bases). Germline loops: CDR1 SGHRS, CDR2 YFSETQ. This CDR3 is 13 amino acids long.

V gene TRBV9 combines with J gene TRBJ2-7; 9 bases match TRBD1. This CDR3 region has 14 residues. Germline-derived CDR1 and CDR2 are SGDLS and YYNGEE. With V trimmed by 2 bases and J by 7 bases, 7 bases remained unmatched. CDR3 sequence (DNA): TGTGCCAGCAGCGTGGGACAGGGAAATCGGGAGCAGTACTTC. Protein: CASSVGQGNREQYF.

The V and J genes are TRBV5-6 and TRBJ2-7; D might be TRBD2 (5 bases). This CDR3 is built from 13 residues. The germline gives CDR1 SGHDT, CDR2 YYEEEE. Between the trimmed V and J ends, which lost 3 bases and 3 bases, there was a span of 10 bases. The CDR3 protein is CASSSRVGYEQYF. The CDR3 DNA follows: TGTGCCAGCAGCTCGAGGGTCGGCTACGAGCAGTACTTC.

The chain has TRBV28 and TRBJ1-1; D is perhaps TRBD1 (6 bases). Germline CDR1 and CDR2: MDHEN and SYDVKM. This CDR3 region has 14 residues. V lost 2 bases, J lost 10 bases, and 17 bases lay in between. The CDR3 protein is CASSLRGAWSAAFF. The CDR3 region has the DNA TGTGCCAGCAGTTTAAGGGGGGCATGGAGTGCAGCTTTCTTT.

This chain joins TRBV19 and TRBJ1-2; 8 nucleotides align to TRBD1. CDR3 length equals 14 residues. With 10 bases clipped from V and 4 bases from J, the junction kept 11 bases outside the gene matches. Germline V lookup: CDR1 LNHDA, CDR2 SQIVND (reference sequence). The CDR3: CATNRDRTFYGYTF. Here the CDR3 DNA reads TGTGCCACCAACCGGGACAGGACATTCTATGGCTACACCTTC.

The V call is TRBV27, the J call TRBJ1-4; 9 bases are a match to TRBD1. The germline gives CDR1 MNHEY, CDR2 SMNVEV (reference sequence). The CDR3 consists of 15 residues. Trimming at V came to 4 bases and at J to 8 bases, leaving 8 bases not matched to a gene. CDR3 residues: CASSSSGTGHEKLFF. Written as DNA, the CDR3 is TGTGCCAGCAGTTCATCCGGGACAGGGCACGAAAAACTGTTTTTT. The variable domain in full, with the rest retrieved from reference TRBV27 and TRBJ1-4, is EAQVTQNPRYLITVTGKKLTVTCSQNMNHEYMSWYRQDPGLGLRQIYYSMNVEVTDKGDVPEGYKVSRKEKRNFPLILESPSPNQTSLYFCASSSSGTGHEKLFFGSGTQLSVL.

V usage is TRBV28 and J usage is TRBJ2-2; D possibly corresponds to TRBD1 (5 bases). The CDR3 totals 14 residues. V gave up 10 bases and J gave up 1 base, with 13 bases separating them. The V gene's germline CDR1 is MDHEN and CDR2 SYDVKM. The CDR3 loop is CATHYQGNTGELFF. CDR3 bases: TGTGCCACCCACTACCAGGGGAACACCGGGGAGCTGTTTTTT.

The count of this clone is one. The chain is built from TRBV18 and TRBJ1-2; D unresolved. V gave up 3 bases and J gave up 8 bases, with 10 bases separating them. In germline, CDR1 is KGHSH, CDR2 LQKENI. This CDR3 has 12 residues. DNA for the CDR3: TGTGCCAGCTCACCTTCTCAGGACGGCTACACCTTC. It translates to CASSPSQDGYTF.

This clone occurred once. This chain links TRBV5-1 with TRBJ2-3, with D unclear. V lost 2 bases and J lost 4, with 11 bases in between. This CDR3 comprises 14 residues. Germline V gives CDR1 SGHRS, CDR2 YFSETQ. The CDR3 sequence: CASSFTSEADTQYF. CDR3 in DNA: TGCGCCAGCAGCTTCACATCCGAAGCAGATACGCAGTATTTT.

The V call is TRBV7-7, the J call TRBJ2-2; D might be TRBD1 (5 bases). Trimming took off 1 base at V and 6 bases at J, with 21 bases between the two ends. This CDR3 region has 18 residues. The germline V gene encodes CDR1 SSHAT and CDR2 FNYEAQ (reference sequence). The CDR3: CASSLVAGRAWIPGELFF. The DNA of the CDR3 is TGTGCCAGCAGCTTAGTTGCTGGCAGGGCCTGGATTCCCGGGGAGCTGTTTTTT.

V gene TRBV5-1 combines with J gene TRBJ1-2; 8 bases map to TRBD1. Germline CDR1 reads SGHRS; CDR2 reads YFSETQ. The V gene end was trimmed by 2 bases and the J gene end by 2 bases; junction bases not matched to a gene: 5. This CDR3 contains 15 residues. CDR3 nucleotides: TGCGCCAGCAGCTTACGGCAGGGGGCAAACTATGGCTACACCTTC. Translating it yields CASSLRQGANYGYTF.